The table lists the clone carrying this T cell receptor (beta chain) with many counts. What it binds is unknown. The authors built TCR beta libraries using iRepertoire HTBI primers and Arm-PCR of CDR3 regions. TCRdb used MiXCR to reprocess the multiplex PCR reads, holding one entry per CDR3 protein. Found here are about 200,000 distinct CDR3 sequences, about 18% of them singletons; the top ten hold about 20%. This sample's time point: newly diagnosed GD, antithyroid drugs for less than 3 months. From PBMCs, RNA was extracted and then used to make the TCR library. Patients with Graves' disease were diagnosed by American Thyroid Association guidelines. EDTA tubes held Nine milliliters of peripheral blood from each patient. The CDR3 extends over 19 amino acids. V dropped 9 bases and J dropped 0 bases, with 26 bases sitting between them. Germline CDR1 reads KGHDR; CDR2 reads SFDVKD. These data belong to a study of regulatory T cells in long-lasting Graves disease.

Whole-study findings and limits: Small sample size may have lowered accuracy. Persistent disease preferred TRBV28, TRBJ1-2 and TRBJ2-5; new disease, TRBV20-1 and TRBJ2-1.

The material sequenced was peripheral blood mononuclear cells (PBMCs), taken at new diagnosis, from a patient treated with antithyroid drugs. The rearrangement links TRBV24-1 to TRBJ2-1; D is tentatively TRBD1 or TRBD2 (5 bases each). The TCR sequence derives from a female donor with Graves disease. Here the CDR3 reads CATVYRDLIRQSSYNEQFF. The CDR3 bases are TGTGCCACCGTCTATCGGGACCTAATCCGACAGAGCTCCTACAATGAGCAGTTCTTC.